Described below is a single T cell receptor beta chain sequence and its context. Antigen: not known. The source of the sample is a study of memory B cells and T cells in multiple sclerosis. Germline V lookup: CDR1 SGHRS, CDR2 YFSETQ. The CDR3 sequence is 17 residues long. V shed 4 bases and J shed 0 bases, with 16 bases lying between them. CFSE-dim autoproliferating and CFSE-high non-proliferating T cells from unstimulated culture were sequenced separately. Replicate wells were pooled after six to seven days of stimulus-free culture of roughly 5x10^7 CFSE-labeled PBMCs. Clones were read by immunoSEQ multiplex PCR, and TCRdb kept only the in-frame ones, dropping some. The table lists approximately 47,000 clones, over 70% of them singletons.

This clonotype was sampled from a human donor with multiple sclerosis. The sequenced sample consisted of PBMCs from blood kept in culture. This sequence joins TRBV5-1 and TRBJ2-2, with D perhaps given as TRBD1 or TRBD2 (5 bases each). CDR3 nucleotide sequence: TGCGCCAGCAGCCGCTTGGGGGACGGTCCGAACACCGGGGAGCTGTTTTTT. Encoded protein: CASSRLGDGPNTGELFF. Drawing the rest from reference TRBV5-1 and TRBJ2-2, the complete variable domain is KAGVTQTPRYLIKTRGQQVTLSCSPISGHRSVSWYQQTPGQGLQFLFEYFSETQRNKGNFPGRFSGRQFSNSRSEMNVSTLELGDSALYLCASSRLGDGPNTGELFFGEGSRLTVL.